These 25 T cell receptor delta chains were all obtained from the same sample, sequenced in a study of Vδ1+ human thymocytes. Findings of the study overall: In the thymus, TRG and TRD repertoires looked highly polyclonal with Gaussian CDR3 lengths.

RNA was extracted from the cells and then reverse transcribed. Pooled V-gene forward primers with one constant-region reverse primer generated the CDR3 amplicons by multiplex PCR. TCRdb ran CATT on the multiplex PCR reads. The sample includes about 75,000 delta-chain clones, approximately 34% of them seen just once. These receptors' targets are unknown. Sequencing was carried out using Vdelta1+ gamma-delta thymocytes from the thymus. Noted subset: FACS-sorted CD3+ TCRalphabeta- TCRVdelta1+ TCRVdelta2- thymocytes. The receptor set was obtained from a boy in the first two years of life who had congenital heart surgery.

This clone has at least ten counts. The gene calls are TRDV2 and TRDJ1; 9 nucleotides agree with TRDD3. The germline CDR1 and CDR2 sequences are GEAIGNYY and EKD. Losses at the gene ends were 5 bases for V and 0 bases for J; bases not matched to a gene: 6. The CDR3 is 15 amino acids. Written as DNA, the CDR3 is TGTGCCTGTGTTCTGGGGGATCTTTACACCGATAAACTCATCTTT. Amino acids: CACVLGDLYTDKLIF.

This clone has only a few counts. The chain has TRDV1 and TRDJ1; D is ambiguous. The CDR3 extends over 15 amino acids. Per the germline V gene, CDR1 is TSWWSYY and CDR2 is QGS. V was cut by 3 bases and J by 0 bases, with 11 bases left in between. The CDR3 DNA is TGTGCTCTTGGGGACATCCGGGTTTACACCGATAAACTCATCTTT. This gives the protein CALGDIRVYTDKLIF.

This clone was seen a few times. The chain has TRDV1 and TRDJ1, with a tentative D call TRDD3 (6 bases). There are 20 residues in the CDR3. With 0 bases removed from V and 4 bases from J, the gap between germline ends came to 27 bases. CDR1 and CDR2 (germline): TSWWSYY, QGS. The CDR3 bases are TGTGCTCTTGGGGAACTTGGCCCCGTCGGGGTGTTGGGGGCCCACGATAAACTCATCTTT. It encodes CALGELGPVGVLGAHDKLIF.

This rearrangement joins TRDV1 to TRDJ1; 8 nucleotides line up with TRDD3. Per the germline V gene, CDR1 is TSWWSYY and CDR2 is QGS. Trimming cost V 4 bases and J 0 bases; bases outside gene matches: 19. CDR3 length: 20 amino acids. This CDR3 is CALGGMGALWGYLYTDKLIF. CDR3 DNA: TGTGCTCTTGGGGGCATGGGGGCCTTATGGGGATACTTGTACACCGATAAACTCATCTTT.

This chain joins TRDV1 and TRDJ1; 12 nucleotides agree with TRDD3. The V and J ends lost 2 bases and 3 bases, in that order; junction bases with no gene match: 19. This CDR3 is built from 21 residues. The germline gives CDR1 TSWWSYY, CDR2 QGS. DNA for the CDR3: TGTGCTCTTGGGGAAGCCCCTGTTCCTTCTACTGGGGGATACCAAGCCGATAAACTCATCTTT. As protein: CALGEAPVPSTGGYQADKLIF.

In its sample, this clone was seen once. The V and J genes are TRDV1 and TRDJ1, with D maybe TRDD2 (5 bases). V lost 2 bases and J 0 bases, leaving 28 bases between the germline ends. Germline V gene lookup returns CDR1 TSWWSYY and CDR2 QGS. The CDR3 is 21 amino acids. The CDR3 nucleotides read TGTGCTCTTGGGGAAGCCCGACTGCCTTCTCATGCCGCTATGTACACCGATAAACTCATCTTT. Protein: CALGEARLPSHAAMYTDKLIF.

The chain employs TRDV1 and TRDJ4, with TRDD3 identical over 12 bases. V shed 2 bases, J shed 6 bases, and the junction held 25 bases outside the gene matches. Germline loops: CDR1 TSWWSYY, CDR2 QGS. This CDR3 spans 21 amino acids. The CDR3 loop reads CALGETALLKCSITGGYTLIF. The CDR3 DNA sequence: TGTGCTCTTGGGGAAACGGCGCTTCTAAAGTGCTCGATTACTGGGGGATACACCCTGATCTTT.

The chain links TRDV1 to TRDJ1; tentative D call: TRDD2 (6 bases). This CDR3 spans 14 amino acids. Germline CDR1 and CDR2: TSWWSYY and QGS. Trimming stripped 3 bases from V and 9 bases from J, with 17 bases between. The CDR3 loop is CALGDMASFRELIF. The CDR3 DNA sequence: TGTGCTCTTGGGGATATGGCTTCCTTTCGGGAACTCATCTTT.

This clone was picked up a small number of times. The rearrangement uses TRDV2 and TRDJ1; 7 bases are a match to TRDD3. There are 17 residues in the CDR3. Trimming at V came to 1 base and at J to 3 bases, leaving 13 bases not matched to a gene. The germline CDR1 and CDR2 sequences are GEAIGNYY and EKD. The CDR3 reads CACDTTGVTPPPDKLIF. The CDR3 coding sequence is TGTGCCTGTGACACGACTGGGGTCACTCCGCCCCCCGATAAACTCATCTTT.

The chain couples TRDV1 to TRDJ1; tentatively, D is TRDD2 or TRDD3 (5 bases each). Trimming took 0 bases from V and 1 from J, leaving 30 bases between them. CDR1 TSWWSYY and CDR2 QGS come from the germline V gene. CDR3 size: 22 residues. CDR3 protein: CALGELTYKRGYPPLTTDKLIF. Here the CDR3 DNA reads TGTGCTCTTGGGGAACTGACCTACAAACGGGGGTACCCCCCCTTAACCACCGATAAACTCATCTTT.

In regard to this clone: Other nucleotide sequences from this sample produce the same CDR3. V gene TRDV1 combines with J gene TRDJ1; 10 nucleotides align to TRDD3. The V segment lost 2 bases and the J segment 1 base; nucleotides outside the gene matches: 16. Looked up from germline, CDR1 is TSWWSYY and CDR2 is QGS. This CDR3 has 20 amino acids. CDR3 loop: CALGEASLWGIPTSTDKLIF. CDR3 DNA: TGTGCTCTTGGGGAAGCCAGTCTGTGGGGGATACCTACATCCACCGATAAACTCATCTTT.

In regard to this clone: A junction boundary mismatches the germline segment, possibly from a read error. The V and J genes are TRDV2 and TRDJ1; D might be TRDD3 (6 bases). The CDR3 runs to 16 residues. Germline V gene sequence: CDR1 GEAIGNYY, CDR2 EKD. The CDR3 DNA is TGTGCCTGTGCCACCAAAGGGGGACCCTCGCTTTTGAAACTCATCTTT. It encodes CACATKGGPSLLKLIF.

The chain employs TRDV1 and TRDJ1; perhaps TRDD3 as D (5 bases). Germline V lookup: CDR1 TSWWSYY, CDR2 QGS. Trimming shortened V by 5 bases and J by 3 bases, and 22 bases separated the two germline ends. The CDR3 covers 17 residues. CDR3 protein: CALGSHPGYWRADKLIF. The DNA for the CDR3 is TGTGCTCTTGGGTCACACCCGGGGTACTGGAGGGCCGATAAACTCATCTTT.

A few counts support this clone. The genes are TRDV1 and TRDJ1; possibly TRDD3 for D (8 bases). Germline assignment: CDR1 TSWWSYY and CDR2 QGS. The ends were cut back, 4 bases at V and 7 bases at J, with 34 bases in the middle. This CDR3 region has 20 residues. In DNA, the CDR3 is TGTGCTCTTGGGGCCTCCGATTCCTACAAGACGTACTGGGGGCCCCCTAAACTCATCTTT. Translation gives CALGASDSYKTYWGPPKLIF.

This clone occurred a few times. V gene TRDV1 combines with J gene TRDJ1, with 8 positions matching TRDD2. Trimming at V came to 0 bases and at J to 1 base, leaving 31 bases not matched to a gene. Per germline, CDR1 TSWWSYY and CDR2 QGS. CDR3 size: 25 residues. The CDR3 DNA reads TGTGCTCTTGGGGAACTTCAGGCCTTCCTAGTTGATGAACGGTATGACCGACTGGGCACCGATAAACTCATCTTT. Its protein is CALGELQAFLVDERYDRLGTDKLIF.

The count of this clone is one. This chain uses TRDV1 with TRDJ1; D may be TRDD2 (7 bases). Trimming took off 3 bases at V and 2 bases at J, with 25 bases between the two ends. CDR1 and CDR2 from the germline V gene are TSWWSYY and QGS. The CDR3 extends over 19 amino acids. Here the CDR3 reads CALGDLFLRMIRRTDKLIF. Here the CDR3 DNA reads TGTGCTCTTGGGGACCTTTTCCTACGAATGATACGGAGGACCGATAAACTCATCTTT.

The rearrangement joins TRDV1 to TRDJ1; TRDD3 aligns across 10 bases. From germline, CDR1 is TSWWSYY and CDR2 QGS. There are 18 residues in the CDR3. V lost 4 bases and J lost 5; bases outside the gene matches: 16. The DNA for the CDR3 is TGTGCTCTTGGGGGGTTTGGACCGCCCTGGGGGATATCTGATAAACTCATCTTT. Translated, it gives CALGGFGPPWGISDKLIF.

This clone was seen a handful of times. Other DNA sequences within the sample encode an identical CDR3. This rearrangement joins TRDV1 to TRDJ1; TRDD3 aligns across 9 bases. The J segment lost 3 bases and the V segment lost 1 base, leaving 18 bases of the junction unmatched. Germline loops: CDR1 TSWWSYY, CDR2 QGS. The CDR3 has 20 residues. The CDR3 coding sequence is TGTGCTCTTGGGGAACATCCTACAATACCCTACTGGGGGAAAGCCGATAAACTCATCTTT. The encoded protein is CALGEHPTIPYWGKADKLIF.

The chain joins TRDV1 to TRDJ1, with D possibly being TRDD3 (5 bases). Germline loops: CDR1 TSWWSYY, CDR2 QGS. The V and J ends lost 1 base and 0 bases respectively, with 18 bases between them. The CDR3 extends over 18 amino acids. The CDR3 coding sequence is TGTGCTCTTGGGGAACCCGGGGGTGATCGACCCTACACCGATAAACTCATCTTT. Translated, it gives CALGEPGGDRPYTDKLIF.

This clone was counted only a few times. The chain has TRDV1 and TRDJ1; maybe TRDD2 (5 bases). V was shortened by 5 bases and J by 2 bases, with 36 bases between the two germline ends. The germline V gene has CDR1 TSWWSYY and CDR2 QGS. This CDR3 comprises 22 residues. CDR3 sequence reads: CALGCRSLLSTGRPKRTDKLIF. The CDR3 DNA follows: TGTGCTCTTGGGTGCCGAAGCCTACTGTCTACCGGGAGGCCCAAACGGACCGATAAACTCATCTTT.

In this sample, this clone turned up a few times. This sequence joins TRDV1 and TRDJ1; 10 nucleotides match TRDD3. Germline values: CDR1 TSWWSYY, CDR2 QGS. The CDR3 sequence is 23 residues long. J was trimmed by 2 bases and V by 0 bases; bases with no gene match: 24. CDR3 coding DNA: TGTGCTCTTGGGGAACTTCCAGGGGCCGGGCGTACTGGGGGATTAGGTGGGACCGATAAACTCATCTTT. Its translation: CALGELPGAGRTGGLGGTDKLIF.

The chain carries TRDV1 and TRDJ1; TRDD3 matches 8 bases. Per germline, CDR1 TSWWSYY and CDR2 QGS. CDR3 length: 21 residues. J lost 3 bases, V lost 3 bases, and 24 bases had no gene match. The chain's CDR3 is CALGDPASLVLGGEGSDKLIF. The CDR3 DNA reads TGTGCTCTTGGGGACCCGGCCTCTCTCGTACTGGGGGGCGAGGGGTCCGATAAACTCATCTTT.

V gene TRDV1 combines with J gene TRDJ1; TRDD3 matches at 11 bases. J was trimmed by 0 bases and V by 5 bases; bases with no gene match: 23. The CDR3 totals 22 residues. Per the germline V gene, CDR1 is TSWWSYY and CDR2 is QGS. Here the CDR3 reads CALGNPSFPYWGISGDTDKLIF. DNA for the CDR3: TGTGCTCTTGGGAACCCTTCCTTTCCTTACTGGGGGATATCGGGAGACACCGATAAACTCATCTTT.

The chain has TRDV1 and TRDJ1; 9 nucleotides agree with TRDD3. Trimming cost V 0 bases and J 6 bases; bases outside gene matches: 11. CDR3 length: 17 amino acids. Germline CDR1 and CDR2: TSWWSYY and QGS. The CDR3 nucleotides are TGTGCTCTTGGGGAACTCTCCCCCTGGGGGATGACCCATAAACTCATCTTT. It codes for CALGELSPWGMTHKLIF.

This rearrangement joins TRDV2 to TRDJ1; 7 bases align to TRDD3. Trimming removed 3 bases from V and 0 bases from J; junction bases left unmatched: 6. Germline lookup yields CDR1 GEAIGNYY and CDR2 EKD. The CDR3 length is 15 residues. For the CDR3, the DNA is TGTGCCTGTGACGCCTTGGGGGAGTACACCGATAAACTCATCTTT. Amino acids: CACDALGEYTDKLIF.